The 7 T cell receptor beta chains presented below share a single source sample, sequenced in a study of shared clonotypes between healthy human individuals. Generated by immunoSEQ multiplex PCR, the TCRdb table keeps only in-frame clones and is missing some. There are over 300,000 clones in the sample; about nine tenths occur only once, and around 15% lies in the top ten. The specimen was memory CD8+ T cells sorted from blood. Subset described: CD45RO+ cells pooled with CCR7-negative TemRA cells. The source of these receptors is a young man in good health.

This chain uses TRBV15 with TRBJ2-2; D remains unclear. Per the germline V gene, CDR1 is LNHNV and CDR2 is YYDKDF (reference sequence). V shed 1 base and J shed 2 bases, with 5 bases lying between them. This CDR3 region has 14 residues. As DNA, the CDR3 is TGTGCCACCAGCAGAGTAGATAACACCGGGGAGCTGTTTTTT. Translation gives CATSRVDNTGELFF.

The rearrangement joins TRBV19 to TRBJ2-3; D is unclear. With 1 base removed from V and 1 base from J, the gap between germline ends came to 3 bases. CDR1 and CDR2 (germline): LNHDA, SQIVND (reference sequence). The CDR3 has 13 amino acids. The DNA of the CDR3 is TGTGCCAGTAGTATAGGAGGCACAGATACGCAGTATTTT. Its protein product is CASSIGGTDTQYF.

The chain links TRBV27 to TRBJ1-5; maybe TRBD1 (6 bases). The length of the CDR3 is 16 residues. V shed 1 base and J shed 4 bases, with 14 bases lying between them. CDR1 is MNHEY, CDR2 SMNVEV, per germline (reference sequence). In DNA, the CDR3 is TGTGCCAGCAGTTTATGGGGGCATCCCGCAAATCAGCCCCAGCATTTT. Protein sequence: CASSLWGHPANQPQHF.

The genes are TRBV19 and TRBJ2-1, with D possibly being TRBD1 (5 bases). The V end lost 9 bases, the J end lost 0 bases, and 12 bases lay between the germline ends. The CDR3 sequence is 14 residues long. Germline values: CDR1 LNHDA, CDR2 SQIVND (reference sequence). CDR3 in DNA: TGTGCCAGCACAGACAGAAGCTCCTACAATGAGCAGTTCTTC. Encoded protein: CASTDRSSYNEQFF.

The CDR3 protein is CASSLPGTAGNTIYF. In DNA form, the CDR3 reads TGTGCCAGCAGCTTACCGGGGACAGCGGGAAACACCATATATTTT. V gene TRBV7-2 combines with J gene TRBJ1-3, with 7 bases identical to TRBD1. V shed 2 bases and J 4 bases; nucleotides not matched to a gene: 5. This CDR3 is built from 15 residues. Per the germline V gene, CDR1 is SGHTA and CDR2 is FQGNSA.

J is TRBJ2-7 and V is TRBV6-1; 12 nucleotides agree with TRBD2. The V and J ends lost 4 bases and 5 bases, in that order; junction bases with no gene match: 3. The germline V gene encodes CDR1 MNHNS and CDR2 SASEGT. The CDR3 spans 14 residues. The chain's CDR3 is CASSGLAGEDEQYF. As DNA, the CDR3 is TGTGCCAGCAGTGGACTAGCGGGAGAGGACGAGCAGTACTTC.

Worth noting for this clone: Other nucleotide sequences in the sample specify the same CDR3. This sequence joins TRBV5-6 and TRBJ2-1; D call uncertain. V lost 3 bases and J lost 6, with 13 bases in between. CDR1 SGHDT and CDR2 YYEEEE come from the germline V gene. CDR3 length equals 14 residues. In DNA, the CDR3 is TGTGCCAGCAGCTACTCCGGGTCCCTCAATGAGCAGTTCTTC. This encodes CASSYSGSLNEQFF.